This is a list of T cell receptor beta chains from one sample in a study of cytomegalovirus exposure and HLA in healthy donors. The repertoire was sequenced with immunoSEQ multiplex PCR; TCRdb's copy has only in-frame clones and lacks some. This repertoire shows tens of thousands of clones, roughly 72% found once; its top ten account for under 7%. The sample comprised PBMCs. Every receptor here comes from a man younger than 45 in good health and CMV-seropositive. The CDR3 runs from the conserved cysteine through the conserved F or W. A D gene is named only where the DNA matches it firmly. Rows give clone size only sometimes, using once, few, many, or a class for an expanded clone.

TRBD1	TRBJ1-1	TRBV19	few	CASSIRTGGVTEAFF	TGTGCCAGTAGTATACGGACAGGGGGCGTTACTGAAGCTTTCTTT
TRBD1	TRBJ1-1	TRBV5-1	-	CASSLTGGGRGTEAFF	TGCGCCAGCAGCCTGACAGGGGGCGGACGGGGCACTGAAGCTTTCTTT
-	TRBJ1-6	TRBV5-1	-	CASSLWGRADSPLHF	TGCGCCAGCAGCTTGTGGGGCAGGGCAGATTCACCCCTCCACTTT
TRBD2	TRBJ2-1	TRBV28	few	CASSFSGTSGVNEQFF	TGTGCCAGCAGCTTCTCCGGGACTAGCGGGGTGAATGAGCAGTTCTTC
-	TRBJ1-4	TRBV6-1	-	CASRGEGGKLFF	TGTGCCAGCAGGGGGGAGGGTGGAAAACTGTTTTTT
TRBD1	TRBJ1-6	TRBV6-1	few	CASTGQVNSPLHF	TGTGCCAGCACCGGACAGGTTAATTCACCCCTCCACTTT
TRBD1	TRBJ2-1	TRBV10-2	-	CASSVRDSYNEQFF	TGCGCCAGCAGTGTCCGGGACAGCTACAATGAGCAGTTCTTC
-	TRBJ2-2	TRBV6-5	-	CASSYSQGPGELFF	TGTGCCAGCAGTTACTCACAGGGCCCCGGGGAGCTGTTTTTT
-	TRBJ1-2	TRBV11-2	-	CASSRDSANYGYTF	TGTGCCAGCAGTCGCGACAGCGCGAACTATGGCTACACCTTC
-	TRBJ1-1	TRBV4-1	-	CASSQERGLAFF	TGCGCCAGCAGCCAAGAACGGGGGTTAGCTTTCTTT
-	TRBJ1-1	TRBV27	-	CASSTGNTEAFF	TGTGCCAGCAGTACAGGGAACACTGAAGCTTTCTTT
TRBD2	TRBJ2-7	TRBV15	-	CATSRVVGEGYEQYF	TGTGCCACCAGCAGAGTAGTTGGGGAGGGCTACGAGCAGTACTTC
TRBD2	TRBJ2-1	TRBV9	few	CASSVGGALAGAYNEQFF	TGTGCCAGCAGCGTAGGGGGAGCGCTAGCGGGGGCCTACAATGAGCAGTTCTTC
-	TRBJ1-2	TRBV7-9	-	CASSSGSGDGYTF	TGTGCCAGCAGCTCGGGGTCGGGGGATGGCTACACCTTC
-	TRBJ1-2	TRBV19	-	CASSSAADANYGYTF	TGTGCCAGTAGCTCGGCGGCAGACGCTAACTATGGCTACACCTTC
-	TRBJ2-2	TRBV15	-	CATSPQGGRSTGELFF	TGTGCCACCAGCCCTCAGGGGGGACGGAGCACCGGGGAGCTGTTTTTT
-	TRBJ2-7	TRBV28	-	CASSSSGTYEQYF	TGTGCCAGCAGTTCATCCGGGACCTACGAGCAGTACTTC
TRBD2	TRBJ2-3	TRBV5-1	-	CASSLAGGGTDTQYF	TGCGCCAGCAGCTTAGCGGGAGGGGGCACAGATACGCAGTATTTT
TRBD1	TRBJ1-6	TRBV6-1	few	CASRTGSSPLHF	TGTGCCAGCAGGACAGGGAGCTCACCCCTCCACTTT
TRBD1	TRBJ1-1	TRBV6-4	-	CASSLDRDTEAFF	TGTGCCAGCAGTCTCGACAGGGACACTGAAGCTTTCTTT
-	TRBJ2-5	TRBV6-1	-	CASSEMDIQTQYF	TGTGCCAGCAGTGAAATGGACATTCAGACCCAGTACTTC
-	TRBJ2-7	TRBV7-2	-	CASSPRSRAEQYF	TGTGCCAGCAGCCCCCGAAGCCGAGCCGAGCAGTACTTC
TRBD1	TRBJ1-2	TRBV5-1	-	CASSLSRDRGERYGYTF	TGCGCCAGCAGCTTATCCCGGGACAGGGGGGAGAGATATGGCTACACCTTC
-	TRBJ2-7	TRBV7-9	-	CASSSREGLSSYEQYF	TGTGCCAGCAGCTCCCGCGAGGGCCTGAGCTCCTACGAGCAGTACTTC
TRBD2	TRBJ2-1	TRBV4-1	-	CASSPGRGGGYEQFF	TGCGCCAGCAGCCCCGGGCGGGGGGGTGGATATGAGCAGTTCTTC
-	TRBJ2-2	TRBV9	-	CASSAGLISNTGELFF	TGTGCCAGCAGCGCCGGACTGATATCGAACACCGGGGAGCTGTTTTTT
-	TRBJ1-2	TRBV5-1	-	CASSLRGNYGYTF	TGCGCCAGCAGCTTGAGGGGTAACTATGGCTACACCTTC
-	TRBJ1-3	TRBV10-3	-	CAISDRELSGNTIYF	TGTGCCATCAGTGATCGGGAACTCTCTGGAAACACCATATATTTT
-	TRBJ1-1	TRBV5-4	few	CASSLGGTTEAFF	TGTGCCAGCAGCTTAGGTGGGACAACTGAAGCTTTCTTT
TRBD1	TRBJ1-1	TRBV9	once	CASSPSRDRGSGSLNTEAFF	TGTGCCAGCAGCCCATCCCGGGACAGGGGAAGTGGGTCCCTGAACACTGAAGCTTTCTTT
TRBD1	TRBJ1-3	TRBV19	once	CASSNYRGLTGNTIYF	TGTGCCAGTAGTAACTACAGGGGGCTTACTGGAAACACCATATATTTT
TRBD2	TRBJ2-2	TRBV9	-	CASSGGGDTGELFF	TGTGCCAGCTCGGGAGGGGGGGACACCGGGGAGCTGTTTTTT
-	TRBJ1-1	TRBV7-9	-	CSSSFWGRGDTEAFF	TGTTCCAGCAGCTTTTGGGGTAGGGGCGACACTGAAGCTTTCTTT
TRBD2	TRBJ2-1	TRBV5-1	-	CASSMTSGGPRRQFF	TGCGCCAGCAGCATGACTAGCGGGGGGCCCCGGCGGCAGTTCTTC
TRBD1	TRBJ1-6	TRBV5-1	-	CASSFMGQAGSPLHF	TGCGCCAGCAGCTTCATGGGACAGGCGGGTTCACCCCTCCACTTT
-	TRBJ2-3	TRBV14	few	CASSPGRGLTDTQYF	TGTGCCAGCAGCCCGGGAAGAGGGCTGACAGATACGCAGTATTTT
TRBD1	TRBJ1-5	TRBV18	-	CASSPGQAGGPQHF	TGTGCCAGCTCACCGGGACAGGCGGGCGGGCCCCAGCATTTT
-	TRBJ2-6	TRBV27	-	CASSWGGRGANVLTF	TGTGCCAGCAGTTGGGGGGGCCGTGGGGCCAACGTCCTGACTTTC
-	TRBJ2-1	TRBV2	-	CASSEPGLSFYNEQFF	TGTGCCAGCAGCGAACCGGGACTTTCATTCTACAATGAGCAGTTCTTC
-	TRBJ2-2	TRBV5-4	once	CASSLARDTSTGELFF	TGTGCCAGCAGCTTGGCCCGGGACACTTCCACCGGGGAGCTGTTTTTT
-	TRBJ1-1	TRBV6-5	-	CASSQIDRPEAFF	TGTGCCAGCAGCCAGATCGACAGACCTGAAGCTTTCTTT
TRBD2	TRBJ2-5	TRBV10-3	-	CAISALSTSAQETQYF	TGTGCCATCAGTGCACTCTCGACTAGCGCGCAAGAGACCCAGTACTTC
TRBD2	TRBJ2-3	TRBV9	-	CASSLTSGRDTDTQYF	TGTGCCAGCAGCCTCACTAGCGGGAGGGATACAGATACGCAGTATTTT
TRBD2	TRBJ2-4	TRBV5-1	-	CASSGGLAGGGDIQYF	TGCGCCAGCAGCGGGGGACTAGCGGGAGGAGGGGACATTCAGTACTTC
-	TRBJ1-3	TRBV6-6	-	CASSPGSSSGNTIYF	TGTGCCAGCAGTCCGGGGTCATCCTCTGGAAACACCATATATTTT
TRBD2	TRBJ2-5	TRBV5-1	-	CASSFGGSGREETQYF	TGCGCCAGCAGCTTCGGGGGTAGCGGGAGGGAAGAGACCCAGTACTTC
TRBD1	TRBJ1-1	TRBV19	-	CASTGGIAEAFF	TGTGCCAGCACAGGGGGCATAGCTGAAGCTTTCTTT
TRBD1	TRBJ1-2	TRBV5-4	-	CASTPGQTIYGYTF	TGTGCCAGCACCCCGGGACAGACGATCTATGGCTACACCTTC
-	TRBJ1-2	TRBV7-2	-	CASSLGPTTYGYTF	TGTGCCAGCAGCTTGGGCCCCACCACCTATGGCTACACCTTC
-	TRBJ2-7	TRBV6-5	-	CASSYSRVSSYEQYF	TGTGCCAGCAGTTATTCACGGGTTAGCTCCTACGAGCAGTACTTC
-	TRBJ1-1	TRBV4-1	few	CASSQSEIENTEAFF	TGCGCCAGCAGCCAATCGGAGATTGAGAACACTGAAGCTTTCTTT
-	TRBJ2-7	TRBV4-2	-	CASSQGDSSYEQYF	TGTGCCAGCAGCCAAGGCGACAGCTCCTACGAGCAGTACTTC
TRBD2	TRBJ2-1	TRBV27	-	CASSPRPSGGNEQFF	TGTGCCAGCAGTCCCCGACCTAGCGGGGGGAATGAGCAGTTCTTC
TRBD2	TRBJ2-3	TRBV4-3	-	CASSHLAPSGRAPDTQYF	TGCGCCAGCAGCCACCTAGCCCCTAGCGGGAGGGCCCCAGATACGCAGTATTTT
TRBD2	TRBJ2-7	TRBV29-1	-	CSARLAGAISVEQYF	TGCAGCGCCAGACTAGCGGGAGCTATTTCGGTCGAGCAGTACTTC
-	TRBJ1-2	TRBV19	-	CASSIVQGKGAGYTF	TGTGCCAGTAGTATAGTGCAGGGGAAAGGAGCTGGCTACACCTTC
-	TRBJ2-7	TRBV7-2	-	CASSLSRDYYEQYF	TGTGCCAGCAGCTTATCCAGGGATTACTACGAGCAGTACTTC
-	TRBJ1-4	TRBV10-3	-	CAISADRFGKLFF	TGTGCCATCAGTGCAGACAGGTTTGGAAAACTGTTTTTT
-	TRBJ1-1	TRBV2	few	CASSAQGSEAFF	TGTGCCAGCAGTGCCCAGGGTTCTGAAGCTTTCTTT
-	TRBJ2-5	TRBV7-3	-	CASASRGSETQYF	TGTGCCAGCGCCTCGAGGGGGTCCGAGACCCAGTACTTC